This T cell receptor (beta chain) was sequenced for a study of blood T cell repertoires in COVID-19. About the research overall: From the United States, Italy and Spain came samples of acute and convalescent COVID-19. PBMCs, B-cell-depleted T cells, or T cells provided the cDNA or gDNA that made up the material.

Per the germline V gene, CDR1 is LNHDA and CDR2 is SQIVND (reference sequence). There are 16 residues in the CDR3. With V trimmed by 4 bases and J by 4 bases, 8 bases remained unmatched. Original analysis: Estimated nucleated cell counts came from reference gene primer amplification. Measured with immunoSEQ multiplex PCR; TCRdb has only the in-frame clones, and not every one. V and J calls and clone size follow that table, whereas D and trimming were derived from the DNA. The sample carries more than 90,000 clones, roughly nine tenths recorded once. The TCR comes from a middle-aged man with acute or convalescent COVID-19. Sequenced sample: peripheral blood. This chain joins TRBV19 and TRBJ1-4; TRBD1 agrees at 8 bases. CDR3 bases: TGTGCCAGTAGTACCCGGCAGGGGGCCGGTAATGAAAAACTGTTTTTT. This translates into CASSTRQGAGNEKLFF.